The 9 T cell receptor beta chains given below trace back to one sample, sequenced in a study of T cell responses to AZD1222 COVID-19 vaccine. Repertoires were generated with immunoSEQ multiplex PCR, while TCRdb's copy carries only in-frame clones and drops some. The sample includes 130,000 or so clones, around 84% seen only once; the top ten take roughly an eighth. The material sequenced was peripheral blood, taken on day 0 of AZD1222 vaccination. These TCRs come from an adult in good health.

V is TRBV5-1 and J is TRBJ2-1; D is perhaps TRBD2 (6 bases). Germline assignment: CDR1 SGHRS and CDR2 YFSETQ. With 3 bases removed from V and 10 bases from J, the gap between germline ends came to 11 bases. The CDR3 contains 12 residues. The chain's CDR3 is CASSWEDREQFF. CDR3 nucleotide sequence: TGCGCCAGCAGCTGGGAGGATCGGGAGCAGTTCTTC.

This clone has just one count. The chain has TRBV25-1 and TRBJ2-1, with 7 bases matching TRBD1. This CDR3 region has 16 residues. Germline-derived CDR1 and CDR2 are MGHDK and SYGVNS. Trimming removed 2 bases from V and 3 bases from J; junction bases left unmatched: 7. CDR3 amino acids: CASSEPHRGIYNEQFF. The CDR3 nucleotides read TGTGCCAGCAGTGAACCCCACAGGGGTATCTACAATGAGCAGTTCTTC.

The chain joins TRBV7-9 to TRBJ2-7; TRBD1 matches 9 bases. Germline loops: CDR1 SEHNR, CDR2 FQNEAQ (reference sequence). The CDR3 covers 15 residues. The junction had 9 bases not matched to a gene; V was cut back by 4 bases and J by 5 bases. CDR3 sequence reads: CASSYSRDRADEQYF. In DNA form, the CDR3 reads TGTGCCAGCAGCTACTCCCGGGACAGGGCGGACGAGCAGTACTTC.

This clone was found a few times. The V call is TRBV5-1, the J call TRBJ1-1; no clear D. Looked up from germline, CDR1 is SGHRS and CDR2 is YFSETQ. The CDR3 spans 13 residues. The V gene lost 3 bases and the J gene lost 5 bases, with 11 bases spanning the gap. CDR3 nucleotide sequence: TGCGCCAGCAGCTCAACTGGTTGGACTGAAGCTTTCTTT. This sequence encodes CASSSTGWTEAFF.

The V gene is TRBV3-1 (or the pseudogene TRBV3-2), the J gene TRBJ1-5; 8 positions match TRBD1. The CDR3 has 13 residues. With V trimmed by 2 bases and J by 6 bases, 0 bases remained unmatched. In germline, CDR1 is LGHDT, CDR2 YNNKEL (reference sequence). DNA of the CDR3: TGTGCCAGCAGCCAAACAGGGGGTCAGCCCCAGCATTTT. The encoded protein is CASSQTGGQPQHF.

This clone was seen a handful of times. V gene TRBV29-1 combines with J gene TRBJ2-2; D unresolved. This CDR3 contains 18 residues. Germline lookup yields CDR1 SQVTM and CDR2 ANQGSEA. V was pared by 5 bases and J by 3 bases, with 25 bases between. The chain's CDR3 is CSVKGGSSSAWDTGELFF. For the CDR3, the DNA is TGCAGCGTTAAGGGCGGCAGTTCGTCGGCGTGGGACACCGGGGAGCTGTTTTTT.

This chain joins TRBV21-1 and TRBJ2-5; the table calls TRBD2, which could not be checked here. TRBV21-1 is shown as a pseudogene. This CDR3 has 16 residues. The CDR3 DNA reads TGTGCCAGCAGCAAACTTCTGCGGCGGAGCCAAGAGACCCAGTACTTC. Translated: CASSKLLRRSQETQYF.

V is TRBV11-2 and J is TRBJ2-7; D call uncertain. CDR3 size: 13 residues. Germline CDR1 is SGHAT and CDR2 is FQNNGV. Trimming cost V 0 bases and J 3 bases, with 6 bases left between them. The DNA of the CDR3 is TGTGCCAGCAGCTTAGATGAGAACTACGAGCAGTACTTC. It specifies CASSLDENYEQYF.

The chain employs TRBV6-5 and TRBJ2-7; 12 bases fit TRBD1. This CDR3 is built from 15 residues. CDR1 MNHEY and CDR2 SVGAGI come from the germline V gene. V was pared by 7 bases and J by 7 bases, with 11 bases of the junction left unmatched. The CDR3 nucleotides read TGTGCCAGCAAATGGTTCCGGGACAGGGGGCAAGAGCAGTACTTC. This translates into CASKWFRDRGQEQYF.